This record covers a single T cell receptor (beta chain). The data stem from a study of OX40 agonist ivuxolimab in advanced cancers. Study details: Participants, about 83% male, averaged roughly 60 years of age, ranging from about 23 to 80.

Germline V gives CDR1 MRHNA, CDR2 SNTAGT. The CDR3 totals 13 residues. Trimming shortened V by 4 bases and J by 6 bases, and 9 bases separated the two germline ends. Profiled with immunoSEQ multiplex PCR; TCRdb holds only in-frame clones, not every one. The sample yields about 73,000 clones, around 90% seen once. This clonotype was obtained from an adult with an advanced solid tumor such as melanoma, head and neck, liver or kidney cancer. The sequencing used CD4+ or CD8+ T cells sorted from blood, collected in a trial of the OX40 agonist ivuxolimab. The rearrangement joins TRBV6-4 to TRBJ1-4; D perhaps matches TRBD1 (5 bases). The CDR3 DNA sequence: TGTGCCAGCAGTGCGGGCAGGGATGAAAAACTGTTTTTT. This sequence encodes CASSAGRDEKLFF.